This T cell receptor beta chain stems from a study of spatial heterogeneity in lung cancer. Whole-study findings and limits: Expanded intratumoral alpha and beta TCR counts tracked tumor mutation counts.

TCRdb re-derived calls from the 5' RACE reads in MiXCR, one entry per CDR3 protein. The table shows around 23,000 distinct CDR3 sequences, with under 8% occurring only once. Time point: sample taken at primary tumor resection. Samples came from roughly 72 TRACERx patients with untreated early-stage lung cancer. Sequencing of whole RNA from tumor, nontumor lung or frozen PBMC involved no sorting. In the case of this clonotype: No antigen is known for it.

This clonotype was sampled from a male donor with early-stage non-small cell lung cancer. Source: lung tumor tissue, taken at surgery.

CDR3 sequence reads: CSAPPGGTTQETQYF. CDR3 sequence (DNA): TGCAGTGCTCCCCCCGGGGGAACCACCCAAGAGACCCAGTACTTC. This sequence joins TRBV20-1 and TRBJ2-5; possibly TRBD2 for D (6 bases). This CDR3 is built from 15 residues. V was pared by 5 bases and J by 1 base, with 17 bases between. In germline, CDR1 is DFQATT, CDR2 SNEGSKA (reference sequence).